These 15 T cell receptor beta chains share one sample of origin, sequenced in a study of T cells in Graves' hyperthyroidism and ophthalmopathy. Authors of the study amplified TCR beta CDR3 regions from RNA transcripts. First-round RT-PCR with HTBI primers amplified the TCR CDR3 region. TCRdb independently ran MiXCR on the multiplex PCR reads; one entry per CDR3 protein. The table shows hundreds of thousands of distinct CDR3 sequences, with around 21% occurring only once. The specimen was blood. These receptors were obtained from a man between 25 and 39 years old with Graves' ophthalmopathy.

The CDR3 sequence: CASSLYPTADTGELFF. CDR3 nucleotides: TGCGCCAGCAGCTTGTATCCGACGGCCGACACCGGGGAGCTGTTTTTT. The V gene is TRBV5-1, the J gene TRBJ2-2; no clear D. CDR3 length: 16 amino acids. Germline-derived CDR1 and CDR2 are SGHRS and YFSETQ. V was shortened by 1 base and J by 3 bases, with 13 bases between the two germline ends.

The sample holds many counts of this clonotype. The V gene is TRBV7-2, the J gene TRBJ2-3; D is tentatively TRBD1 or TRBD2 (5 bases each). From germline, CDR1 is SGHTA and CDR2 FQGNSA. V dropped 5 bases and J dropped 0 bases, with 12 bases sitting between them. CDR3 size: 15 residues. The CDR3, as DNA: TGTGCCAGCAGCGCTGCCGGGACGAGCACAGATACGCAGTATTTT. Residues: CASSAAGTSTDTQYF.

This clonotype was recorded many times. This rearrangement joins TRBV27 to TRBJ2-2; D ambiguous. This CDR3 spans 15 amino acids. V was clipped by 5 bases and J by 1 base, with 11 bases between them. From germline, CDR1 is MNHEY and CDR2 SMNVEV (reference sequence). The CDR3 sequence: CASSRGVLNTGELFF. The CDR3 DNA follows: TGTGCCAGCAGTCGCGGTGTGCTGAACACCGGGGAGCTGTTTTTT.

This clonotype was counted ten times or more. The chain uses TRBV30 and TRBJ2-2; D remains ambiguous. Trimming cost V 0 bases and J 7 bases, with 9 bases left between them. The length of the CDR3 is 13 residues. The V gene's germline CDR1 is GTSNPN and CDR2 SVGIG (reference sequence). The CDR3 is CAWSVQIYGELFF. CDR3 DNA: TGTGCCTGGAGTGTACAGATCTACGGGGAGCTGTTTTTT.

The chain recombines TRBV28 with TRBJ2-1; D is ambiguous. Germline values: CDR1 MDHEN, CDR2 SYDVKM. The V end was cut by 2 bases, the J end by 8 bases, with 16 bases between. The CDR3 totals 15 residues. The CDR3 sequence is CASSLRQIPGYEQFF. The DNA for the CDR3 is TGTGCCAGCAGTTTACGGCAGATTCCCGGATATGAGCAGTTCTTC.

J is TRBJ2-1 and V is TRBV25-1; TRBD2 matches 7 bases. With V trimmed by 5 bases and J by 7 bases, 14 bases remained unmatched. The CDR3 loop spans 16 amino acids. Germline V gives CDR1 MGHDK, CDR2 SYGVNS. DNA for the CDR3: TGTGCCAGCAGTACGGGGGGAGCTAGCGGTTGGAATGAGCAGTTCTTC. Its protein is CASSTGGASGWNEQFF.

Turning to this clonotype: The missing conserved phenylalanine or tryptophan at the end of this CDR3 makes a read error likely. This chain links TRBV10-2 with TRBJ1-1, with D hard to call. Trimming took 7 bases from V and 1 from J, leaving 7 bases between them. CDR1 is WSHSY and CDR2 is SAAADI in the germline V gene. This CDR3 has 12 amino acids. The DNA for the CDR3 is TGCGCCAGCATCGGCCCGAACACTGAAGCTTTCCTT. Translated: CASIGPNTEAFL.

The chain couples TRBV3-1 to TRBJ2-1; maybe TRBD1 (8 bases). CDR1 and CDR2 (germline): LGHDT, YNNKEL (reference sequence). Trimming removed 4 bases from V and 5 bases from J, with 15 bases in between. The CDR3 is 15 residues long. The CDR3 region has the DNA TGTGCCAGCAGCCCTCGGACAGGGAGGGACAATGAGCAGTTCTTC. Residues: CASSPRTGRDNEQFF.

This clonotype occurred many times. The V gene is TRBV18, the J gene TRBJ1-2; D not resolved. The CDR3 has 14 residues. The V end was cut by 0 bases, the J end by 0 bases, with 5 bases between. Germline CDR1 KGHSH, CDR2 LQKENI. CDR3 DNA sequence: TGTGCCAGCTCACCACCTTCCCCTAACTATGGCTACACCTTC. This gives the protein CASSPPSPNYGYTF.

This clonotype was observed a handful of times. V gene TRBV6-2 or TRBV6-3 combines with J gene TRBJ2-3, with TRBD2 as a possible D gene (6 bases). CDR1 is MNHEY, CDR2 SVGEGT, per germline. Trimming pared 3 bases from V and 1 base from J, leaving 14 bases between. This CDR3 contains 16 residues. The CDR3 loop reads CASSYRGGPGTDTQYF. DNA for the CDR3: TGTGCCAGCAGTTATAGGGGAGGCCCGGGCACAGATACGCAGTATTTT.

This clonotype was picked up many times. The chain combines TRBV27 with TRBJ2-1, with TRBD2 identical over 8 bases. Germline-derived CDR1 and CDR2 are MNHEY and SMNVEV (reference sequence). CDR3 length equals 16 residues. The V segment lost 2 bases and the J segment 7 bases; nucleotides outside the gene matches: 10. CDR3 DNA sequence: TGTGCCAGCAGTTTACCCCCTCCTCGGGAGGGGAATGAGCAGTTCTTC. Amino acids: CASSLPPPREGNEQFF.

This clonotype was detected a few times. V is TRBV12-3 or TRBV12-4 and J is TRBJ1-4; D might be TRBD1 (6 bases). This CDR3 region has 14 residues. The V gene lost 4 bases and the J gene lost 7 bases, with 13 bases spanning the gap. The CDR3 loop is CASSSQGLVEKLFF. The CDR3 nucleotides are TGTGCCAGCAGTTCCCAGGGGCTTGTTGAAAAACTGTTTTTT.

This clonotype came up many times. The rearrangement joins TRBV27 to TRBJ2-1; 10 nucleotides agree with TRBD2. J lost 6 bases, V lost 3 bases, and 5 bases had no gene match. The CDR3 spans 15 residues. Looked up from germline, CDR1 is MNHEY and CDR2 is SMNVEV (reference sequence). The CDR3 nucleotides read TGTGCCAGCAGTTTCCGCCTAGCGGGAGTCAATGAGCAGTTCTTC. Its translation is CASSFRLAGVNEQFF.

The chain recombines TRBV7-2 with TRBJ2-2, with D possibly being TRBD2 (6 bases). There are 16 residues in the CDR3. Germline values: CDR1 SGHTA, CDR2 FQGNSA. Trimming removed 5 bases from V and 6 bases from J, with 19 bases in between. DNA for the CDR3: TGTGCCAGCAGCCGCGGGACTTCCGTGCTCTCCGGGGAGCTGTTTTTT. Amino acids: CASSRGTSVLSGELFF. Full variable domain (rest looked up from reference TRBV7-2 and TRBJ2-2): GAGVSQSPSNKVTEKGKDVELRCDPISGHTALYWYRQSLGQGLEFLIYFQGNSAPDKSGLPSDRFSAERTGGSVSTLTIQRTQQEDSAVYLCASSRGTSVLSGELFFGEGSRLTVL.

The chain employs TRBV6-6 and TRBJ2-7; no clear D. The CDR3 extends over 14 amino acids. Germline CDR1 reads MNHNY; CDR2 reads SVGAGI (reference sequence). Between the trimmed V and J ends, which lost 2 bases and 2 bases, there was a span of 10 bases. CDR3 protein: CASSYRVPPYEQYF. The CDR3 DNA follows: TGTGCCAGCAGTTACAGGGTGCCCCCCTACGAGCAGTACTTC.